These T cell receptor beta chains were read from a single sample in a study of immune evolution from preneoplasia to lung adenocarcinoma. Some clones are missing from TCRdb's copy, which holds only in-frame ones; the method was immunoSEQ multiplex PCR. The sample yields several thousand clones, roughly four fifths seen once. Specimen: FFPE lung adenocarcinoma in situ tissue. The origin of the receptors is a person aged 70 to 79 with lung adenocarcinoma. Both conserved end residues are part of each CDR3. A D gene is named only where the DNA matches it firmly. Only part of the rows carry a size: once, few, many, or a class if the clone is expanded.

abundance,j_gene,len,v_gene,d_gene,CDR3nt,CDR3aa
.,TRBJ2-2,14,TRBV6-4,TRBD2,TGTGCCAGCAGTGCACTAGCGGCCACCGGGGAGCTGTTTTTT,CASSALAATGELFF
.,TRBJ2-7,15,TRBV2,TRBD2,TGTGCCAGCTCGAAGGTGTTAGCGGGAGTCTACGAGCAGTACTTC,CASSKVLAGVYEQYF
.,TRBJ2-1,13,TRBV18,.,TGTGCCAGCGGAGGACTGGCAGGCAATGAGCAGTTCTTC,CASGGLAGNEQFF
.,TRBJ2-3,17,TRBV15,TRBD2,TGTGCCACCAGCAGAGATCGGACTAGCGGGAGAACAGATACGCAGTATTTT,CATSRDRTSGRTDTQYF
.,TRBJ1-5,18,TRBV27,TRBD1,TGTGCCAGCAGTCGACAGGGGAGGGGATTAGTGGGCAATCAGCCCCAGCATTTT,CASSRQGRGLVGNQPQHF
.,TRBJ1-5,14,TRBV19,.,TGTGCCAGTAGCCCGGGCCCTATCCATCAGCCCCAGCATTTT,CASSPGPIHQPQHF
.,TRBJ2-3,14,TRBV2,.,TGTGCCAGCAGGGGAATCCGAAGCACAGATACGCAGTATTTT,CASRGIRSTDTQYF
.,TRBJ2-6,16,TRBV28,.,TGTGCCAGCAGTCCTCAGGGTCTATCAGGGGCCAACGTCCTGACTTTC,CASSPQGLSGANVLTF
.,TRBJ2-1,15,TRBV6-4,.,TGTGCCAGCAGCCTAATGGCGGGGTCCTACAATGAGCAGTTCTTC,CASSLMAGSYNEQFF
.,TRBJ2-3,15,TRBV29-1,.,TGCAGCGTTGAGGTGGGACCCTTAGGGGCGGGTACGCAGTATTTT,CSVEVGPLGAGTQYF
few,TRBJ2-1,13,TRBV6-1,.,TGTGCCAGCAGTCTAGACTCCTACAATGAGCAGTTCTTC,CASSLDSYNEQFF